These 7 T cell receptor beta chains originate from one sample sequenced in a study of cytomegalovirus exposure and HLA in healthy donors. Researchers ran the PCR with 60 Vbeta and 13 Jbeta primers. Here immunoSEQ multiplex PCR was the method, and the copy in TCRdb shows in-frame clones only, minus some. This sample's table has approximately 52,000 clones. Sequences were obtained from PBMCs. These receptors all come from a man over 45 in good health and CMV-seropositive.

Notes on this clone: One end of the junction fails to match germline, which may point to a read error. This sequence joins TRBV29-1 and TRBJ2-1, with 8 bases lining up with TRBD2. The CDR3 runs to 14 residues. The germline V gene has CDR1 SQVTM and CDR2 ANQGSEA. CDR3 DNA sequence: TGCAGCGTGGAAGCGGGGGAATCCTACAATGAGCAGTTCTTC. Translated: CSVEAGESYNEQFF.

The rearrangement links TRBV18 to TRBJ1-5, with D unresolved. V was clipped by 5 bases and J by 4 bases, with 12 bases between them. The CDR3 sequence is 14 residues long. Germline V gene lookup returns CDR1 KGHSH and CDR2 LQKENI. CDR3 DNA sequence: TGTGCCAGCTCAGATGGTCGGTGGAATCAGCCCCAGCATTTT. Its translation: CASSDGRWNQPQHF.

J is TRBJ2-1 and V is TRBV12-5; D perhaps matches TRBD2 (6 bases). The CDR3 length is 15 residues. With 5 bases removed from V and 3 bases from J, the gap between germline ends came to 14 bases. CDR1 and CDR2 from the germline V gene are LGHNT and FRNRAP. DNA of the CDR3: TGTGCTAGTGGTCCCAGGGACTCCTACTACAATGAGCAGTTCTTC. Its translation is CASGPRDSYYNEQFF.

The rearrangement joins TRBV2 to TRBJ1-5; D is unresolved. Looked up from germline, CDR1 is SNHLY and CDR2 is FYNNEI. Trimming removed 4 bases at V and 2 bases at J, with 12 bases between. CDR3 length: 15 amino acids. CDR3 protein: CASSVEGGGNQPQHF. The DNA for the CDR3 is TGTGCCAGCAGTGTCGAGGGCGGGGGCAATCAGCCCCAGCATTTT.

The chain joins TRBV10-3 to TRBJ2-3, with 11 bases identical to TRBD2. This CDR3 has 15 amino acids. V shed 6 bases and J 1 base; nucleotides not matched to a gene: 3. CDR1 and CDR2 (germline): ENHRY, SYGVKD. The CDR3 reads CAIRGSGGGTDTQYF. The DNA for the CDR3 is TGTGCCATCAGAGGTAGCGGGGGGGGCACAGATACGCAGTATTTT.

Turning to this clone: Other nucleotide sequences from this sample produce the same CDR3. V usage is TRBV5-1 and J usage is TRBJ1-2; D not certain. The length of the CDR3 is 13 residues. V lost 2 bases to trimming and J lost 3 bases, with 8 bases between them. Germline V gene data show CDR1 as SGHRS and CDR2 as YFSETQ. In DNA, the CDR3 is TGCGCCAGCAGCTTAGCCGGGGACTATGGCTACACCTTC. Amino acid sequence: CASSLAGDYGYTF.

J is TRBJ2-7 and V is TRBV6-6, with TRBD2 matching 8 bases. The CDR3 has 16 amino acids. V lost 0 bases, J lost 1 base, and 5 bases stayed unmatched. CDR1 and CDR2 from the germline V gene are MNHNY and SVGAGI (reference sequence). The CDR3 sequence is CASSYSGSGGSYEQYF. CDR3 sequence (DNA): TGTGCCAGCAGTTACTCAGGGAGCGGGGGATCCTACGAGCAGTACTTC.